This TCR beta chain emerged from a study of blood T cell repertoires in COVID-19. Between the trimmed V and J ends, which lost 4 bases and 3 bases, there was a span of 12 bases. This CDR3 is built from 15 residues. Germline CDR1 and CDR2: LGHDT and YNNKEL (reference sequence). This clone was detected only a few times. In the study's own analysis: The assay estimated nucleated cells by amplifying reference gene primers. The method was immunoSEQ multiplex PCR; TCRdb's version includes in-frame clones alone and lacks a portion of them. V and J calls plus clone size are reproduced from that table; the DNA served to infer D and trimming. The profile covers about 88,000 clones, with approximately 86% appearing a single time and around 14% taken by the ten largest.

The sample comprised peripheral blood. V is TRBV3-1 (or the pseudogene TRBV3-2) and J is TRBJ1-4; TRBD1 is a possible D gene (5 bases). This clonotype originated in a male donor with acute or convalescent COVID-19. CDR3 protein: CASSPQGAANEKLFF. CDR3 sequence (DNA): TGTGCCAGCAGCCCCCAGGGTGCGGCTAATGAAAAACTGTTTTTT.